The 11 T cell receptor beta chains below were found in one sample sequenced in a study of blood T cell repertoires in COVID-19. Method: immunoSEQ multiplex PCR; TCRdb's copy keeps in-frame clones and lacks some. Of 190,000 or so clones listed, about 81% are singletons. Sequenced material: PBMCs or T cells enriched from blood (not recorded which). Receptor source: a middle-aged man who had recovered from COVID-19.

The J gene is TRBJ1-5, the V gene TRBV23-1; 7 nucleotides line up with TRBD1. TRBV23-1 is identified as an open reading frame with a role that is uncertain. The CDR3 runs 14 residues. J gave up 6 bases and V 4 bases, and 6 bases lay outside the gene matches. The DNA for the CDR3 is TGCGCCAGCAGTCCACCACAGGGGAGTCAGCCCCAGCATTTT. Protein sequence: CASSPPQGSQPQHF.

CDR3 sequence reads: CAWSAGDPGEYF. CDR3 DNA sequence: TGTGCCTGGAGTGCCGGGGACCCGGGAGAGTACTTC. The V and J genes are TRBV30 and TRBJ2-7; a weak D match, TRBD2 (6 bases). The CDR3 covers 12 residues. With 1 base removed from V and 11 bases from J, the gap between germline ends came to 15 bases. Germline V CDR1 and CDR2: GTSNPN, SVGIG (reference sequence).

This clone turned up a few times. J is TRBJ1-3 and V is TRBV19, with 7 bases identical to TRBD1. V lost 3 bases, J lost 2 bases, and 4 bases stayed unmatched. From germline, CDR1 is LNHDA and CDR2 SQIVND (reference sequence). The CDR3 contains 15 residues. For the CDR3, the DNA is TGTGCCAGTAGTATCGACAGGGCCGCTGGAAACACCATATATTTT. Translation: CASSIDRAAGNTIYF. The whole variable domain, filled in from reference TRBV19 and TRBJ1-3, reads DGGITQSPKYLFRKEGQNVTLSCEQNLNHDAMYWYRQDPGQGLRLIYYSQIVNDFQKGDIAEGYSVSREKKESFPLTVTSAQKNPTAFYLCASSIDRAAGNTIYFGEGSWLTVV.

The chain uses TRBV18 and TRBJ2-5; 9 bases match TRBD2. Germline values: CDR1 KGHSH, CDR2 LQKENI. The CDR3 runs to 16 residues. With V trimmed by 1 base and J by 4 bases, 7 bases remained unmatched. The DNA of the CDR3 is TGTGCCAGCTCACCACGCGGGGGGGGCGCAGGAGAGACCCAGTACTTC. Its translation: CASSPRGGGAGETQYF.

The rearrangement links TRBV2 to TRBJ1-5, with 7 bases fitting TRBD1. The V segment lost 6 bases and the J segment 4 bases; nucleotides outside the gene matches: 9. Per germline, CDR1 SNHLY and CDR2 FYNNEI. The CDR3 length is 15 residues. CDR3 loop: CASRATGQGNQPQHF. CDR3 DNA sequence: TGTGCCAGCAGGGCGACAGGGCAGGGGAATCAGCCCCAGCATTTT.

This chain links TRBV6-5 with TRBJ1-3, with 7 positions matching TRBD1. This CDR3 has 15 residues. Germline loops: CDR1 MNHEY, CDR2 SVGAGI. J gave up 0 bases and V 5 bases, and 4 bases lay outside the gene matches. CDR3 protein: CASSPGTDSGNTIYF. The CDR3 DNA follows: TGTGCCAGCAGTCCAGGGACAGACTCTGGAAACACCATATATTTT.

The rearrangement links TRBV24-1 to TRBJ1-1; D not resolved. The V end lost 2 bases, the J end lost 1 base, and 10 bases lay between the germline ends. Germline values: CDR1 KGHDR, CDR2 SFDVKD. The CDR3 has 15 amino acids. The CDR3 DNA follows: TGTGCCACCAGTGATTCGAGGGCAGGGAACACTGAAGCTTTCTTT. Translated, it gives CATSDSRAGNTEAFF.

The rearrangement uses TRBV7-3 and TRBJ2-3; 9 bases line up with TRBD2. The germline V gene has CDR1 SGHTA and CDR2 FQGTGA. The CDR3 is 15 amino acids. The ends lost 1 base at V and 6 bases at J; junction bases unmatched: 5. CDR3 protein: CASSLRREGKDTQYF. In nucleotides, the CDR3 is TGTGCCAGCAGCTTAAGGCGGGAGGGAAAGGATACGCAGTATTTT.

This chain connects TRBV7-9 to TRBJ1-1; possible D gene TRBD1, 6 bases. The CDR3 spans 15 residues. V was clipped by 5 bases and J by 11 bases, with 24 bases between them. Germline V gene data show CDR1 as SEHNR and CDR2 as FQNEAQ (reference sequence). This CDR3 reads CASSQTGQGRRRAFF. As DNA, the CDR3 is TGTGCCAGCAGCCAAACGGGACAAGGCCGTCGACGGGCTTTCTTT.

The chain recombines TRBV5-1 with TRBJ2-2, with D uncertain. This CDR3 is 12 amino acids long. Trimming shortened V by 4 bases and J by 4 bases, and 5 bases separated the two germline ends. Per germline, CDR1 SGHRS and CDR2 YFSETQ. The CDR3 reads CASSHPTGELFF. The CDR3, as DNA: TGCGCCAGCAGCCATCCCACCGGGGAGCTGTTTTTT.

In this sample, this clone turned up a few times. The chain carries TRBV18 and TRBJ1-5; 11 positions match TRBD1. This CDR3 contains 14 residues. The V gene's germline CDR1 is KGHSH and CDR2 LQKENI. Trimming took 3 bases from V and 6 from J; bases not matched to a gene: 1. In DNA, the CDR3 is TGTGCCAGCTCACCCGGACAGGGGGCTCAGCCCCAGCATTTT. This codes for CASSPGQGAQPQHF.